This TCR beta chain was recovered during a study of blood T cell repertoires in COVID-19. As for the study in general: The United States, Italy and Spain supplied acute and convalescent COVID-19 samples. Sources were T cells, B-cell-depleted T cells, or PBMCs; the material itself was cDNA or gDNA.

Germline assignment: CDR1 KGHDR and CDR2 SFDVKD. The CDR3 loop spans 13 amino acids. The V and J ends lost 7 bases and 6 bases, in that order; junction bases with no gene match: 8. In the original processing: Estimates of nucleated cell counts were drawn from the amplification of reference gene primers. Clones were sequenced by immunoSEQ multiplex PCR, and TCRdb holds only the in-frame ones, with some missing. D and trimming come from the DNA, and the V and J calls and clone size come from that table. The sample has around 63,000 clones, just over 85% seen once. This clone was seen a handful of times.

The source material was peripheral blood. This receptor was obtained from a woman older than 75 with acute or convalescent COVID-19. The rearrangement links TRBV24-1 to TRBJ2-7, with 7 positions matching TRBD1. The DNA for the CDR3 is TGTGCCACCAGCCAGGGGGTTCGATCCGAGCAGTACTTC. It codes for CATSQGVRSEQYF.